This T cell receptor beta chain was profiled in a study of T cells in Graves' hyperthyroidism and ophthalmopathy. Patients having uncontrolled infection, another autoimmune disease, pregnancy or lactation were not included. From RNA transcripts, TCR beta CDR3 regions were amplified. Primed by the HTBI set, a first-round RT-PCR was run on the TCR CDR3. TCRdb analysed the multiplex PCR reads with MiXCR anew, one entry per CDR3 protein. The table shows fewer than 300,000 distinct CDR3 sequences, with 20% to 30% occurring only once. CDR1 is LNHNV, CDR2 YYDKDF, per germline (reference sequence). Trimming at V came to 0 bases and at J to 5 bases, leaving 7 bases not matched to a gene. The CDR3 runs to 15 residues. This clonotype was observed at least ten times.

This chain links TRBV15 with TRBJ2-7; TRBD2 matches 7 bases. Sequencing was done on a sample of blood. This sequence originates from a man aged 35-49 years with Graves' hyperthyroidism that later progressed to Graves' ophthalmopathy. The CDR3 spells CATSRDRDYGDEQYF. In nucleotides, the CDR3 is TGTGCCACCAGCAGAGATCGGGACTATGGAGACGAGCAGTACTTC.